This T cell receptor beta chain was observed in a study of shared clonotypes between healthy human individuals. Sequencing used immunoSEQ multiplex PCR; TCRdb keeps in-frame clones, though not all of them. The sample has around 2.5 million clones; 80% to 95% are singletons. Notes on this clone: The sample holds other DNA sequences that translate to the same CDR3.

The V and J ends lost 3 bases and 1 base respectively, with 9 bases between them. Germline loops: CDR1 KGHSH, CDR2 LQKENI. The length of the CDR3 is 14 residues. The sequence derives from a man between 18 and 29 years old in good health. Some clones in this sample may be carry-over from other donors' samples. The genes are TRBV18 and TRBJ1-2; D may be TRBD1 (6 bases). Specimen: naive CD4+ T cells from PBMCs. Subset denoted: CD45RA+ positively selected. The CDR3 coding sequence is TGTGCCAGCTCACCCGACAGGATTAACTATGGCTACACCTTC. Its translation is CASSPDRINYGYTF.